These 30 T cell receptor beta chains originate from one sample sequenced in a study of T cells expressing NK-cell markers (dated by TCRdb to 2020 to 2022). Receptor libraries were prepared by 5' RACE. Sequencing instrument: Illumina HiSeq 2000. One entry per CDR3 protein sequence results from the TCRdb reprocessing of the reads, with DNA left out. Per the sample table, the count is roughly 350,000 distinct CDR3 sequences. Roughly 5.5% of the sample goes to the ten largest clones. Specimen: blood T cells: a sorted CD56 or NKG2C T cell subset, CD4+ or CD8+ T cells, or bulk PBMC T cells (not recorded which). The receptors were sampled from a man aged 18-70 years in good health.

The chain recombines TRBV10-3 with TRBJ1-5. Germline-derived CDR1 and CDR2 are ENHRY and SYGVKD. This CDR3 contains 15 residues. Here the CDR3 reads CAISESDRPYQPQHF.

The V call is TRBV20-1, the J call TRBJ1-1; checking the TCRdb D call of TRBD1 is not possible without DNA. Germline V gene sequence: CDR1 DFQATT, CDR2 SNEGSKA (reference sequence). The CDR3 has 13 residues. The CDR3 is CSVRGKGVTEAFF.

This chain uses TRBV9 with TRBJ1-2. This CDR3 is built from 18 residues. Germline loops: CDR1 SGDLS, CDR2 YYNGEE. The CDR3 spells CASSIGGPKQRTNYGYTF. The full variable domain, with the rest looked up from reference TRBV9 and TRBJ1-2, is DSGVTQTPKHLITATGQRVTLRCSPRSGDLSVYWYQQSLDQGLQFLIQYYNGEERAKGNILERFSAQQFPDLHSELNLSSLELGDSALYFCASSIGGPKQRTNYGYTFGSGTRLTVV.

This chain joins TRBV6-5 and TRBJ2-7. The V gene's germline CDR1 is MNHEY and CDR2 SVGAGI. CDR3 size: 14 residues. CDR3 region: CASSYGRASYEQYF.

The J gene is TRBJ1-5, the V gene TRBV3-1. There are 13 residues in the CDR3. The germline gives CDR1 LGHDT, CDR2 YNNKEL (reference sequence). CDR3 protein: CASSPRSNQPQHF.

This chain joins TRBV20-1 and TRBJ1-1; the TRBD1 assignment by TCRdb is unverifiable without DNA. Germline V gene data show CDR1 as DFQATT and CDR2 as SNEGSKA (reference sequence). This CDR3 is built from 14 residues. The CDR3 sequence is CSHSARTVNTEAFF.

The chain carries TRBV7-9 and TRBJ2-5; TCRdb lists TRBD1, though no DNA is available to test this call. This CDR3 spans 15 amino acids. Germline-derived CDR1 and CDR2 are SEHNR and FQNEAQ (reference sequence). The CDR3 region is CASSLIPGLQETQYF.

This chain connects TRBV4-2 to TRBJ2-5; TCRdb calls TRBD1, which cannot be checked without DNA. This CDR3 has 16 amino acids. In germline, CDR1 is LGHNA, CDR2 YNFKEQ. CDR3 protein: CASSQGGRGGEETQYF.

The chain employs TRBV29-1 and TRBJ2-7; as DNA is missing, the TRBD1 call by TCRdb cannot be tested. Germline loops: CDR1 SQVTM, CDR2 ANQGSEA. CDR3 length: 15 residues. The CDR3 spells CSVAKTGLSSYEQYF.

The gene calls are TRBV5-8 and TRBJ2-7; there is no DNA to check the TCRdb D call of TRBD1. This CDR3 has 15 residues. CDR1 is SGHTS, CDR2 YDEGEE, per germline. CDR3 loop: CASSVLGQFSYEQYF.

The CDR3: CASSLEGSRSNEQYF. The rearrangement uses TRBV5-1 and TRBJ2-7; TCRdb proposes TRBD1, but this gene call is untestable without DNA. The CDR3 extends over 15 amino acids. Germline assignment: CDR1 SGHRS and CDR2 YFSETQ.

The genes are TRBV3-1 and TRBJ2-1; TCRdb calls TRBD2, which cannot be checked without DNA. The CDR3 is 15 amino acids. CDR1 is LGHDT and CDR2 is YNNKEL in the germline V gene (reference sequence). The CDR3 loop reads CASSQVLARFNEQFF.

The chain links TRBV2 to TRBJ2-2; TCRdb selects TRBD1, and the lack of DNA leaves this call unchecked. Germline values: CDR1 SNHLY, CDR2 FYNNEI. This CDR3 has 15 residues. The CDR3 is CASSPDRVGGGELFF.

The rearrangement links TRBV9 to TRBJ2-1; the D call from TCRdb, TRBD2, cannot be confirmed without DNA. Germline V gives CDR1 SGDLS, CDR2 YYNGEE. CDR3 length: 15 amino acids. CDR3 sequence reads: CASSVLAGGRGEQFF.

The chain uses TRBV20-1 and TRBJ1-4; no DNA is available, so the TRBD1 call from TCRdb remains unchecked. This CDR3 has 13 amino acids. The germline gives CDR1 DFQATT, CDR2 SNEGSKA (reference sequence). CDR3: CSAPGTGGGKLFF.

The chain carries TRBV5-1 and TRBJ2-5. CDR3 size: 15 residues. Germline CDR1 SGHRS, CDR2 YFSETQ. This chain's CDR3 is CASSLEGFQEETQYF.

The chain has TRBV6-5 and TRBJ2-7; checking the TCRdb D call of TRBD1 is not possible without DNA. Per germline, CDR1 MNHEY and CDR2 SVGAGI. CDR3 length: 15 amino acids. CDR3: CASSNPSGTAYEQYF.

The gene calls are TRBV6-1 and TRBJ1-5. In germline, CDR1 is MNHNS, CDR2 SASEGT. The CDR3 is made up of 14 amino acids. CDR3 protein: CATLPRQVNQPQHF.

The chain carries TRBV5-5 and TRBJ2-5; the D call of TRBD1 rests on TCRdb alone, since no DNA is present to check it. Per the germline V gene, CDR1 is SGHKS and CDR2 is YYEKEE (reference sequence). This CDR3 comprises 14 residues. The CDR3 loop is CASSWGGASGTQYF. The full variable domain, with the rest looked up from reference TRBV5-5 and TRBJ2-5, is DAGVTQSPTHLIKTRGQQVTLRCSPISGHKSVSWYQQVLGQGPQFIFQYYEKEERGRGNFPDRFSARQFPNYSSELNVNALLLGDSALYLCASSWGGASGTQYFGPGTRLLVL.

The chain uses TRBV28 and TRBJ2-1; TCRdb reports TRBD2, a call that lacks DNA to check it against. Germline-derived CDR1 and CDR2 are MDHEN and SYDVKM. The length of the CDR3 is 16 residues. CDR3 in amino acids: CASTEGGTSGLNEQFF.

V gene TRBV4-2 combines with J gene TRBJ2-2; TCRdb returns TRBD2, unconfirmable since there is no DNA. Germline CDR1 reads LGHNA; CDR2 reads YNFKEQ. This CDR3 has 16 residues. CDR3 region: CASSRKSGGGTGELFF.

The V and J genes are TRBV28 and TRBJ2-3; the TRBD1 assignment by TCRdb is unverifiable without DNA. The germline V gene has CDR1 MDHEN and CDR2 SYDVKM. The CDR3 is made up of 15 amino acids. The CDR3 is CASSFAGPSTDTQYF.

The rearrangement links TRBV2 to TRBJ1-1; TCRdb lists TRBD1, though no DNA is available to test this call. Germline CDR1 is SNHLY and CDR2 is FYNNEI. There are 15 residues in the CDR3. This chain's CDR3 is CASSEWRGVNTEAFF.

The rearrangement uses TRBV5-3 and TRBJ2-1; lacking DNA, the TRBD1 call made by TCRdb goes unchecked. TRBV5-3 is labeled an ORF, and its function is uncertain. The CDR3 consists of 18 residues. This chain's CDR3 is CARSLNRPSLRSYNEQFF.

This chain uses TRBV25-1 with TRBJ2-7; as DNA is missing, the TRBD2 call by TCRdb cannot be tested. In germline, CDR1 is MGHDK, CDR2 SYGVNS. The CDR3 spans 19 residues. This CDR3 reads CASSEWASGGAFRRDEQYF.

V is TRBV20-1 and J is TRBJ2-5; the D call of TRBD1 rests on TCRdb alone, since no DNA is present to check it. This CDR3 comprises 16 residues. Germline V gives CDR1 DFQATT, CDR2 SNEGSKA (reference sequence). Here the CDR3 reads CSAAAGARLPQETQYF.

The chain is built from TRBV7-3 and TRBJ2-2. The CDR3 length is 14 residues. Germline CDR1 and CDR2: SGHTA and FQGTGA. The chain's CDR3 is CASSLFAGTGELFF. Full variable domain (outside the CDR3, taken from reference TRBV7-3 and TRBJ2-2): GAGVSQTPSNKVTEKGKYVELRCDPISGHTALYWYRQSLGQGPEFLIYFQGTGAADDSGLPNDRFFAVRPEGSVSTLKIQRTERGDSAVYLCASSLFAGTGELFFGEGSRLTVL.

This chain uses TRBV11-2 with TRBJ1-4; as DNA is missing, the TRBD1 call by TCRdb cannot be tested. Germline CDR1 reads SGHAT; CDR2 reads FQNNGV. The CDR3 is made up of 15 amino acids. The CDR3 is CASSGWTATNEKLFF.

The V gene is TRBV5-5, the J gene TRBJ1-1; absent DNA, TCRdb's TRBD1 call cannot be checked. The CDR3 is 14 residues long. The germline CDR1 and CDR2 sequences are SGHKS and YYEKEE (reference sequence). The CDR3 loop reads CASSPPGANTEAFF. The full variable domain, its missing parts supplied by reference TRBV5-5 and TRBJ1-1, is DAGVTQSPTHLIKTRGQQVTLRCSPISGHKSVSWYQQVLGQGPQFIFQYYEKEERGRGNFPDRFSARQFPNYSSELNVNALLLGDSALYLCASSPPGANTEAFFGQGTRLTVV.

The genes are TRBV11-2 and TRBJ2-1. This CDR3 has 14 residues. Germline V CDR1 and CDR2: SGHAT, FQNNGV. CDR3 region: CASSLVPLVNEQFF.